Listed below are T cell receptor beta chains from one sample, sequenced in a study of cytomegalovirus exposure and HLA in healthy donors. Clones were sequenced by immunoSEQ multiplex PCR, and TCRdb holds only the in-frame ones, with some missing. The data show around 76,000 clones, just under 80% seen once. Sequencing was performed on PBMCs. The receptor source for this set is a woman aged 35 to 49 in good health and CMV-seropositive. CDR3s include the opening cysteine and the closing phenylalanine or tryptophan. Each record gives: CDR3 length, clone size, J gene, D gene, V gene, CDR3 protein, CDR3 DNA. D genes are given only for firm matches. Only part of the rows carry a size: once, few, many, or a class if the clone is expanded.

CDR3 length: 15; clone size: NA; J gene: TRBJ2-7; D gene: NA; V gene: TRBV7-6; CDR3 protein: CASSLLGTGRAEQYF; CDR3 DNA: TGTGCCAGCAGCTTATTAGGTACAGGGCGGGCCGAGCAGTACTTC
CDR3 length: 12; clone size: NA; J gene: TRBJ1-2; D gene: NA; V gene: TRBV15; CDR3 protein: CATSTRAGSASF; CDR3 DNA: TGTGCCACCAGCACCAGGGCGGGATCTGCCAGCTTC
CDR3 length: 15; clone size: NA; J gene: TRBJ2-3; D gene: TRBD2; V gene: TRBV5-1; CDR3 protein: CASSLERGGEDTQYF; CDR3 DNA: TGCGCCAGCAGCTTGGAGCGGGGGGGGGAAGATACGCAGTATTTT
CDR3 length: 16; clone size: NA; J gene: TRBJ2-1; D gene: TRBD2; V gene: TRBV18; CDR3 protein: CASSPKWRGGYNEQFF; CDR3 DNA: TGTGCCAGCTCACCAAAGTGGCGGGGGGGTTACAATGAGCAGTTCTTC
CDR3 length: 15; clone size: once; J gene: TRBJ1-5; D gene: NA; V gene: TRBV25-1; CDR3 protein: CASSEGGRFNQPQHF; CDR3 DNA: TGTGCCAGCAGTGAGGGGGGACGGTTCAATCAGCCCCAGCATTTT
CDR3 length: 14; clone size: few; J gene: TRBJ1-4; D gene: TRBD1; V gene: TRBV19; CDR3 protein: CASSLPGTGLKLFF; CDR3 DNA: TGTGCCAGCAGCCTCCCCGGGACAGGCCTAAAACTGTTTTTT
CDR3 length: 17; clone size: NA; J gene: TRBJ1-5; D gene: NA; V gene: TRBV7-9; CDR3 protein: CSSSSPLGAGSNQPQHF; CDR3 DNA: TGTTCCAGCAGCTCCCCTTTAGGGGCAGGGAGCAATCAGCCCCAGCATTTT
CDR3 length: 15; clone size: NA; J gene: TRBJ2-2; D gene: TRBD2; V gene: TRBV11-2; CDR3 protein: CASSSLAGRTGELFF; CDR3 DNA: TGTGCCAGCAGCTCCCTAGCGGGTCGGACCGGGGAGCTGTTTTTT
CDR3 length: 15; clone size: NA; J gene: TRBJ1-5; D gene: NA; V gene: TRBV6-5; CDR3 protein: CASSYTAGGNQPQHF; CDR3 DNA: TGTGCCAGCAGTTATACGGCGGGCGGGAATCAGCCCCAGCATTTT
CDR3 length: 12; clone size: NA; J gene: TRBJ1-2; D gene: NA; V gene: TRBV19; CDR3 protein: CASSSGLYGYTF; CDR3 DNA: TGTGCCAGTAGTAGCGGGTTGTATGGCTACACCTTC
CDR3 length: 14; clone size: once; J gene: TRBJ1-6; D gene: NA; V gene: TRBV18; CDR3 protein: CASSLQDSGSPLHF; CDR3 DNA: TGTGCCAGCTCATTGCAGGACAGTGGCTCACCCCTCCACTTT
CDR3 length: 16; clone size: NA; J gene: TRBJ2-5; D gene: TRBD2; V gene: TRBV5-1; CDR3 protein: CASSSGGLANQETQYF; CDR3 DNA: TGCGCCAGCAGCTCTGGGGGACTAGCGAACCAAGAGACCCAGTACTTC
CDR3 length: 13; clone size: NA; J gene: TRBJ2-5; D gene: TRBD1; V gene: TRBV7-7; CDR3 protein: CASSPAGGETQYF; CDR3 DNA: TGTGCCAGCAGCCCAGCAGGGGGAGAGACCCAGTACTTC
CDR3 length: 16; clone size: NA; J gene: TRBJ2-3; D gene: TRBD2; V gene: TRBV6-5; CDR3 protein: CASSYSLAGGRDTQYF; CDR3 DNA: TGTGCCAGCAGTTACTCTCTAGCGGGGGGGCGTGATACGCAGTATTTT
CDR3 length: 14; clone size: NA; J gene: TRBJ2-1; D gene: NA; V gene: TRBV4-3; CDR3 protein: CASSQDWPPNEQFF; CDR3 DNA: TGCGCCAGCAGCCAAGATTGGCCCCCCAATGAGCAGTTCTTC
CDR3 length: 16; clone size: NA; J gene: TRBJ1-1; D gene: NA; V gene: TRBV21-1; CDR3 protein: CASSRLRDRQSTEAFF; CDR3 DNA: TGTGCCAGCAGCAGACTCCGGGACAGGCAGAGCACTGAAGCTTTCTTT
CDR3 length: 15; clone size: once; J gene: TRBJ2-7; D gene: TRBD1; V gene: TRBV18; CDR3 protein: CASSPPSQGAWEQYF; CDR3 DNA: TGTGCCAGCTCACCACCGTCACAGGGGGCATGGGAGCAGTACTTC
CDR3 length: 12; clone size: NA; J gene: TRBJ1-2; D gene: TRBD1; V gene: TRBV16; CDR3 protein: CASSQDRGGYTF; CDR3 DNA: TGTGCCAGCAGCCAAGACAGGGGGGGCTACACCTTC